This T cell receptor (beta chain) was captured by sequencing in a study of T cells in Graves' hyperthyroidism and ophthalmopathy. The CDR3 regions of TCR beta were amplified from RNA transcripts. A first-round RT-PCR of the TCR CDR3 used the HTBI primer set. One entry per CDR3 protein results from TCRdb running MiXCR on the multiplex PCR reads. The sample includes around 400,000 distinct CDR3 sequences, less than 20% of them seen just once. Germline V gene data show CDR1 as MDHEN and CDR2 as SYDVKM. CDR3 length: 13 residues. Trimming pared 6 bases from V and 4 bases from J, leaving 10 bases between. This clonotype was detected many times.

The sequence derives from a woman aged 18-30 years with Graves' hyperthyroidism that later progressed to Graves' ophthalmopathy. V gene TRBV28 combines with J gene TRBJ2-1; D gene uncertain. Sequencing was carried out using blood. The CDR3 spells CASSNPFYNEQFF. The CDR3 nucleotides are TGTGCCAGCAGCAACCCCTTTTACAATGAGCAGTTCTTC. Full variable domain (rest looked up from reference TRBV28 and TRBJ2-1): DVKVTQSSRYLVKRTGEKVFLECVQDMDHENMFWYRQDPGLGLRLIYFSYDVKMKEKGDIPEGYSVSREKKERFSLILESASTNQTSMYLCASSNPFYNEQFFGPGTRLTVL.